This is a list of T cell receptor beta chains from one sample in a study of T-cell reconstitution after alpha-beta-depleted transplantation in children. TCRdb fed the PCR reads into MiXCR, producing one record per CDR3 protein. The repertoire holds 300,000 to 400,000 distinct CDR3 sequences, with approximately 20% as singletons. This material consisted of PBMCs, mostly from graft donor cells, taken 180 days after TCRalphabeta/CD19-depleted stem cell transplant. Every receptor here comes from a male patient younger than 18 who had a stem cell transplant for acute lymphoblastic leukemia, so the T cells may come from the graft donor. Each CDR3 is given with its conserved first and last residue. The D gene is left open where the match is weak.

v_call: TRBV20-1; cdr3_length: 14; d_call: NA; j_call: TRBJ1-1; cdr3_aa: CSANRGPRATEAFF
v_call: TRBV9; cdr3_length: 15; d_call: NA; j_call: TRBJ2-2; cdr3_aa: CASSVDRENTGELFF
v_call: TRBV5-1; cdr3_length: 15; d_call: TRBD1; j_call: TRBJ2-7; cdr3_aa: CASRDTGTGDHEQYF
v_call: TRBV27; cdr3_length: 15; d_call: NA; j_call: TRBJ2-7; cdr3_aa: CASSLSSGLTYEQYF
v_call: TRBV3-1; cdr3_length: 16; d_call: TRBD2; j_call: TRBJ2-5; cdr3_aa: CASSQVRAGIQETQYF
v_call: TRBV14; cdr3_length: 16; d_call: NA; j_call: TRBJ2-7; cdr3_aa: CASSQDRWGRNYEQYF
v_call: TRBV20-1; cdr3_length: 16; d_call: TRBD2; j_call: TRBJ2-1; cdr3_aa: CSANPEGVAGYNEQFF
v_call: TRBV20-1; cdr3_length: 13; d_call: NA; j_call: TRBJ2-1; cdr3_aa: CSAREVSYNEQFF
v_call: TRBV20-1; cdr3_length: 13; d_call: NA; j_call: TRBJ2-7; cdr3_aa: CSARAGSPYEQYF
v_call: TRBV20-1; cdr3_length: 14; d_call: NA; j_call: TRBJ2-7; cdr3_aa: CSASGGPNPYEQYF
v_call: TRBV18; cdr3_length: 16; d_call: TRBD1; j_call: TRBJ2-7; cdr3_aa: CASSPITGTGLYEQYF
v_call: TRBV7-9; cdr3_length: 16; d_call: NA; j_call: TRBJ1-1; cdr3_aa: CASSLGSGVVNTEAFF
v_call: TRBV4-1; cdr3_length: 15; d_call: TRBD1; j_call: TRBJ1-1; cdr3_aa: CASSHRQGIGTEAFF
v_call: TRBV20-1; cdr3_length: 15; d_call: NA; j_call: TRBJ2-3; cdr3_aa: CSAADRGTSTDTQYF
v_call: TRBV6-1; cdr3_length: 13; d_call: NA; j_call: TRBJ1-2; cdr3_aa: CAAAKGLAYGYTF
v_call: TRBV4-2; cdr3_length: 15; d_call: TRBD2; j_call: TRBJ2-1; cdr3_aa: CASRSPGLAGSEQFF
v_call: TRBV9; cdr3_length: 18; d_call: TRBD2; j_call: TRBJ2-7; cdr3_aa: CASSPMVAGVGQAYEQSF
v_call: TRBV3-1; cdr3_length: 15; d_call: TRBD2; j_call: TRBJ2-7; cdr3_aa: CASRRLAGNIYEQYF
v_call: TRBV24-1; cdr3_length: 17; d_call: TRBD2; j_call: TRBJ2-2; cdr3_aa: CATSALGSGRGTGELFF
v_call: TRBV12-3/TRBV12-4; cdr3_length: 20; d_call: TRBD2; j_call: TRBJ2-2; cdr3_aa: CASSFGGLAIVLRNTGELFF
v_call: TRBV5-6; cdr3_length: 13; d_call: NA; j_call: TRBJ2-7; cdr3_aa: CASDKTTSYEQYF
v_call: TRBV5-6; cdr3_length: 17; d_call: NA; j_call: TRBJ2-1; cdr3_aa: CASSLGSGVVAYNEQFF
v_call: TRBV5-1; cdr3_length: 14; d_call: NA; j_call: TRBJ2-7; cdr3_aa: CASSWTRGLYEQYF
v_call: TRBV6-4; cdr3_length: 19; d_call: TRBD2; j_call: TRBJ2-7; cdr3_aa: CASSGFWTSGLAEIYEQYF
v_call: TRBV7-3; cdr3_length: 15; d_call: TRBD1; j_call: TRBJ1-1; cdr3_aa: CASSRDRGLGTEAFF
v_call: TRBV6-5; cdr3_length: 16; d_call: TRBD1; j_call: TRBJ2-4; cdr3_aa: CASSYDRVSSKNIQYF
v_call: TRBV12-3/TRBV12-4; cdr3_length: 16; d_call: TRBD2; j_call: TRBJ2-5; cdr3_aa: CASSLFAGTSQETQYF
v_call: TRBV5-1; cdr3_length: 15; d_call: NA; j_call: TRBJ2-5; cdr3_aa: CASSSLQGVKETQYF
v_call: TRBV27; cdr3_length: 12; d_call: TRBD1; j_call: TRBJ1-5; cdr3_aa: CASGQGGGPQHF
v_call: TRBV7-8; cdr3_length: 15; d_call: TRBD2; j_call: TRBJ2-3; cdr3_aa: CASSLTGGTGDTQYF
v_call: TRBV9; cdr3_length: 14; d_call: NA; j_call: TRBJ2-1; cdr3_aa: CASSSRASYNEQFF
v_call: TRBV27; cdr3_length: 18; d_call: TRBD2; j_call: TRBJ2-1; cdr3_aa: CASSLYSLKRGNYNEQFF
v_call: TRBV20-1; cdr3_length: 16; d_call: NA; j_call: TRBJ2-1; cdr3_aa: CSARRVGSSFYNEQFF
v_call: TRBV6-1; cdr3_length: 14; d_call: TRBD2; j_call: TRBJ2-7; cdr3_aa: CASSEVSGRFEQYF
v_call: TRBV20-1; cdr3_length: 15; d_call: TRBD2; j_call: TRBJ2-2; cdr3_aa: CSARFSGANTGELFF
v_call: TRBV9; cdr3_length: 15; d_call: TRBD2; j_call: TRBJ2-7; cdr3_aa: CASSVVASGHYEQYF
v_call: TRBV29-1; cdr3_length: 15; d_call: TRBD1; j_call: TRBJ1-2; cdr3_aa: CSVALVGGQNYGYTF
v_call: TRBV6-1; cdr3_length: 15; d_call: TRBD2; j_call: TRBJ2-7; cdr3_aa: CASRITSSGSYEQYF
v_call: TRBV9; cdr3_length: 16; d_call: TRBD1; j_call: TRBJ2-3; cdr3_aa: CASSPRSPTGADTQYF
v_call: TRBV5-6; cdr3_length: 14; d_call: NA; j_call: TRBJ1-3; cdr3_aa: CASSLRWSGNTIYF
v_call: TRBV20-1; cdr3_length: 14; d_call: TRBD1; j_call: TRBJ1-2; cdr3_aa: CSARMDRASYGYTF
v_call: TRBV28; cdr3_length: 15; d_call: NA; j_call: TRBJ1-1; cdr3_aa: CASSWGARMNTEAFF
v_call: TRBV12-3/TRBV12-4; cdr3_length: 15; d_call: NA; j_call: TRBJ2-1; cdr3_aa: CASSLGRSSYNEQFF